This section outlines one T cell receptor (beta chain) sequence together with its context. This record belongs to a study of OX40 agonist ivuxolimab in advanced cancers. CDR1 and CDR2 from the germline V gene are SGDLS and YYNGEE. This CDR3 spans 12 amino acids. Trimming cost V 0 bases and J 3 bases, with 4 bases left between them. Sequencing was performed with immunoSEQ multiplex PCR; in TCRdb, only in-frame clones are kept and a portion is missing. The data contain under 75,000 clones, 90% to 95% of them singletons. The origin of this receptor is an adult with an advanced solid tumor such as melanoma, head and neck, liver or kidney cancer. Sample: CD4+ or CD8+ T cells sorted from blood, taken in a trial of the OX40 agonist ivuxolimab. The rearrangement links TRBV9 to TRBJ2-7; D call uncertain. CDR3 residues: CASSVGVYEQYF. CDR3 bases: TGTGCCAGCAGCGTAGGTGTCTACGAGCAGTACTTC.